The rows below give T cell receptor beta chains drawn from one sample of a study of cytomegalovirus exposure and HLA in healthy donors. Here immunoSEQ multiplex PCR was the method, and the copy in TCRdb shows in-frame clones only, minus some. Here the sample table reports under 130,000 clones. Sequencing was performed on PBMCs. These receptors all come from a man aged 40-49 years in good health and CMV-seronegative. CDR3s include the opening cysteine and the closing phenylalanine or tryptophan. A D gene is named only where the DNA matches it firmly.

D: -
V: TRBV6-1
J: TRBJ2-7
DNA: TGTGCCAGCTCCAGGATCTACGAGCAGTACTTC
CDR3: CASSRIYEQYF

D: -
V: TRBV6-5
J: TRBJ2-2
DNA: TGTGCCAGCAGTTTAAGGGGTCTCACCGGGGAGCTGTTTTTT
CDR3: CASSLRGLTGELFF

D: -
V: TRBV5-4
J: TRBJ2-3
DNA: TGTGCCAGCAGCTTGAATCTAGGGGTTGCAGATACGCAGTATTTT
CDR3: CASSLNLGVADTQYF

D: TRBD2
V: TRBV7-6
J: TRBJ2-7
DNA: TGTGCCAGCAGCTCGTGGGGGGGAACCTACGAGCAGTACTTC
CDR3: CASSSWGGTYEQYF

D: TRBD1
V: TRBV5-1
J: TRBJ1-1
DNA: TGCGCCAGCAGCTTGATAGGACAGGGACTGAACACTGAAGCTTTCTTT
CDR3: CASSLIGQGLNTEAFF

D: -
V: TRBV9
J: TRBJ1-6
DNA: TGTGCCAGCAGCGTATCTTGGGAGAACTATTATAATTCACCCCTCCACTTT
CDR3: CASSVSWENYYNSPLHF

D: -
V: TRBV6-5
J: TRBJ2-7
DNA: TGTGCCAGCAGTCCAGACTGGAGCGGCTCCTACGAGCAGTACTTC
CDR3: CASSPDWSGSYEQYF

D: -
V: TRBV5-4
J: TRBJ2-5
DNA: TGTGCCAGCAGTTCAAAACGGGAAACTCAAGAGACCCAGTACTTC
CDR3: CASSSKRETQETQYF

D: -
V: TRBV18
J: TRBJ1-6
DNA: TGTGCCAGCTCACCCCGAATGCCGGGTAATTCACCCCTCCACTTT
CDR3: CASSPRMPGNSPLHF

D: -
V: TRBV28
J: TRBJ2-7
DNA: TGTGCCAGCAGTCCACCTGACCCGTACTACGAGCAGTACTTC
CDR3: CASSPPDPYYEQYF